The 7 T cell receptor beta chains given below trace back to one sample, sequenced in a study of cytomegalovirus exposure and HLA in healthy donors. With 60 Vbeta and 13 Jbeta primers, the PCR was carried out. Produced via immunoSEQ multiplex PCR; TCRdb's table is partial and in-frame only. The sample lists fewer than 95,000 clones, approximately 57% occurring once. Sequencing used PBMCs. The receptors originated from a woman aged 25 to 45 in good health and CMV-seronegative.

The V call is TRBV2, the J call TRBJ2-5; 7 bases line up with TRBD1. This CDR3 is 16 amino acids long. After removal of 1 base from V and 7 bases from J, the junction contained 12 bases not matched to a gene. CDR1 and CDR2 (germline): SNHLY, FYNNEI. The CDR3 DNA reads as TGTGCCAGCAGTGAAGGAGGAGCTAGAGGGGGCGGGACCCAGTACTTC. This gives the protein CASSEGGARGGGTQYF.

This chain uses TRBV27 with TRBJ1-6, with a tentative D call TRBD1 (5 bases). V dropped 0 bases and J dropped 8 bases, with 11 bases sitting between them. Germline V gene sequence: CDR1 MNHEY, CDR2 SMNVEV (reference sequence). The CDR3 consists of 15 residues. CDR3: CASSLSFQGDSPLHF. The CDR3 DNA reads TGTGCCAGCAGTTTATCTTTCCAGGGTGATTCACCCCTCCACTTT.

This clone has just one count. The chain employs TRBV19 and TRBJ1-4; no clear D. The CDR3 runs 16 residues. Germline V CDR1 and CDR2: LNHDA, SQIVND (reference sequence). Trimming cost V 7 bases and J 7 bases, with 22 bases left between them. The CDR3 nucleotides read TGTGCCAGTAAAACATCTCAGGCGGGGAGCGGTGAAAAACTGTTTTTT. The encoded protein is CASKTSQAGSGEKLFF.

In this sample, this clone turned up a few times. The V gene is TRBV29-1, the J gene TRBJ2-5; 9 bases are shared with TRBD1. V shed 6 bases and J 3 bases; nucleotides not matched to a gene: 5. CDR3 length: 13 residues. CDR1 SQVTM and CDR2 ANQGSEA come from the germline V gene. The CDR3 bases are TGCAGCGTCCCGACAGGGGGGAAAGAGACCCAGTACTTC. Its translation is CSVPTGGKETQYF. The whole variable domain, filled in from reference TRBV29-1 and TRBJ2-5, reads SAVISQKPSRDICQRGTSLTIQCQVDSQVTMMFWYRQQPGQSLTLIATANQGSEATYESGFVIDKFPISRPNLTFSTLTVSNMSPEDSSIYLCSVPTGGKETQYFGPGTRLLVL.

This chain joins TRBV5-1 and TRBJ2-2; D possibly corresponds to TRBD1 (5 bases). V was trimmed by 2 bases and J by 3 bases, leaving 8 bases between them. Germline loops: CDR1 SGHRS, CDR2 YFSETQ. This CDR3 contains 14 residues. The CDR3 region has the DNA TGCGCCAGCAGCTTTATCAGGGACACCGGGGAGCTGTTTTTT. It yields the protein CASSFIRDTGELFF.

V is TRBV28 and J is TRBJ1-1, with D unresolved. Germline CDR1 and CDR2: MDHEN and SYDVKM. The CDR3 spans 12 residues. Trimming pared 8 bases from V and 1 base from J, leaving 8 bases between. This CDR3 is CASLSGNTEAFF. The CDR3 DNA reads as TGTGCCAGCCTGTCAGGGAACACTGAAGCTTTCTTT.

This clone was found a few times. J is TRBJ2-1 and V is TRBV7-3; D is uncertain. Trimming took 5 bases from V and 8 from J, leaving 10 bases between them. This CDR3 contains 12 residues. Germline V gives CDR1 SGHTA, CDR2 FQGTGA. CDR3 DNA: TGTGCCAGCAGCGTCGTGTCCCATGAGCAGTTCTTC. Its translation is CASSVVSHEQFF.